These 22 T cell receptor beta chains came from one sample sequenced in a study of T-cell memory formation after mild COVID-19. TCRdb re-analysed the 5' RACE reads in MiXCR, keeping a single row per CDR3 protein. The sample shows just under 150,000 distinct CDR3 sequences, 6% to 6.5% of them seen only once. Source material: PBMCs or a T cell subset sorted from them (not recorded which). These receptor sequences come from an adult woman who had mild COVID-19 (a few samples of this study predate the infection). Cell type and time point are not known.

This clonotype was seen a handful of times. V and J are TRBV7-2 and TRBJ2-5, with D hard to call. Trimming cost V 0 bases and J 4 bases, with 15 bases left between them. CDR3 size: 16 residues. CDR1 SGHTA and CDR2 FQGNSA come from the germline V gene. CDR3 bases: TGTGCCAGCAGCTTAGCTCCGGACGCACCTAGAGAGACCCAGTACTTC. Translating it yields CASSLAPDAPRETQYF.

V and J are TRBV25-1 and TRBJ2-5; TRBD2 is a possible D gene (5 bases). Per the germline V gene, CDR1 is MGHDK and CDR2 is SYGVNS. V lost 4 bases, J lost 5 bases, and 11 bases lay in between. This CDR3 is 13 amino acids long. CDR3 DNA sequence: TGTGCCAGCAGTGGAGGGCTGGGGGAGACCCAGTACTTC. Translation: CASSGGLGETQYF.

This clonotype has ten or more counts. V usage is TRBV25-1 and J usage is TRBJ1-2; D is undetermined. Germline CDR1 MGHDK, CDR2 SYGVNS. CDR3 size: 14 residues. The V and J ends lost 8 bases and 5 bases respectively, with 18 bases between them. The CDR3 region has the DNA TGTGCCAGCTGGGCCGTCACCCCCTTTTATGGCTACACCTTC. The encoded protein is CASWAVTPFYGYTF.

Ten or more counts support this clonotype. The V and J genes are TRBV5-1 and TRBJ1-1; perhaps TRBD1 as D (5 bases). CDR3 size: 16 residues. Trimming pared 7 bases from V and 1 base from J, leaving 20 bases between. CDR1 and CDR2 (germline): SGHRS, YFSETQ. The CDR3 protein is CASASGDRKKNTEAFF. DNA of the CDR3: TGCGCCAGCGCGTCCGGAGACAGAAAAAAGAACACTGAAGCTTTCTTT.

This clonotype was recorded a few times. This rearrangement joins TRBV6-5 to TRBJ1-1; D gene ambiguous. Trimming stripped 0 bases from V and 2 bases from J, with 10 bases between. From germline, CDR1 is MNHEY and CDR2 SVGAGI. The length of the CDR3 is 15 residues. The CDR3 sequence is CASSYSYNSNTEAFF. DNA for the CDR3: TGTGCCAGCAGTTACTCGTACAACAGTAACACTGAAGCTTTCTTT.

This clonotype was seen only a few times. V gene TRBV3-1 combines with J gene TRBJ2-7, with D tentatively TRBD1 (6 bases). The germline V gene encodes CDR1 LGHDT and CDR2 YNNKEL (reference sequence). There are 13 residues in the CDR3. Trimming cost V 8 bases and J 4 bases, with 15 bases left between them. The CDR3 loop is CASGQSSSYEQYF. The CDR3 nucleotides are TGTGCCAGCGGACAGTCGTCCTCGTACGAGCAGTACTTC.

In its sample, this clonotype was seen many times. This chain links TRBV20-1 with TRBJ2-3; D remains unclear. The ends were cut back, 5 bases at V and 4 bases at J, with 7 bases in the middle. The CDR3 sequence is 11 residues long. Germline loops: CDR1 DFQATT, CDR2 SNEGSKA (reference sequence). The CDR3 reads CSARNADTQYF. Here the CDR3 DNA reads TGCAGTGCTCGTAACGCAGATACGCAGTATTTT.

The chain combines TRBV12-3 or TRBV12-4 with TRBJ2-2; no clear D. The CDR3 has 16 amino acids. V lost 7 bases, J lost 0 bases, and 15 bases lay in between. This chain's CDR3 is CASTHQARSNTGELFF. The CDR3 DNA sequence: TGTGCCAGCACCCATCAGGCACGATCGAACACCGGGGAGCTGTTTTTT.

This clonotype was observed at least ten times. The chain carries TRBV12-3 or TRBV12-4 and TRBJ1-2; D ambiguous. This CDR3 region has 15 residues. The V end lost 3 bases, the J end lost 6 bases, and 17 bases lay between the germline ends. CDR3 amino acids: CASSLERRSPDGYTF. The CDR3 DNA sequence: TGTGCCAGCAGTTTGGAGAGGAGATCCCCTGATGGCTACACCTTC.

There are a few counts of this clonotype. The rearrangement joins TRBV7-6 to TRBJ2-7, with 9 bases matching TRBD1. V lost 8 bases and J lost 5; bases outside the gene matches: 7. The CDR3 has 13 residues. Germline V gene lookup returns CDR1 SGHVS and CDR2 FNYEAQ. CDR3 nucleotides: TGTGCCAGCTCAATAGGACAGGGGAACGAGCAGTACTTC. Its protein product is CASSIGQGNEQYF.

This clonotype was seen a handful of times. This rearrangement joins TRBV19 to TRBJ1-1, with 7 bases matching TRBD1. The V gene end was trimmed by 10 bases and the J gene end by 2 bases; junction bases not matched to a gene: 13. The V gene's germline CDR1 is LNHDA and CDR2 SQIVND (reference sequence). CDR3 length: 15 amino acids. Written as DNA, the CDR3 is TGTGCCAAAACCCCACACGACAGGGTCAACACTGAAGCTTTCTTT. Its translation is CAKTPHDRVNTEAFF.

The chain joins TRBV29-1 to TRBJ1-2, with TRBD1 as a possible D gene (5 bases). The CDR3 loop spans 14 amino acids. V was cut by 4 bases and J by 5 bases, with 17 bases left in between. The germline gives CDR1 SQVTM, CDR2 ANQGSEA. CDR3 bases: TGCAGCGTTGTCACCCCAGGGAGCTTTTATGGCTACACCTTC. Translation gives CSVVTPGSFYGYTF.

The chain employs TRBV7-2 and TRBJ2-7; no clear D. The CDR3 is 14 residues long. V was trimmed by 6 bases and J by 4 bases, leaving 16 bases between them. The germline gives CDR1 SGHTA, CDR2 FQGNSA. The CDR3 DNA follows: TGTGCCAGCAGTCCTACGCACGCCTCTTACGAGCAGTACTTC. It is translated as CASSPTHASYEQYF.

The table lists this clonotype with many counts. This chain joins TRBV20-1 and TRBJ2-3, with D unresolved. V was clipped by 6 bases and J by 2 bases, with 15 bases between them. The CDR3 sequence is 14 residues long. Germline CDR1 reads DFQATT; CDR2 reads SNEGSKA (reference sequence). CDR3 amino acids: CSAFSPDLTDTQYF. The CDR3 nucleotides read TGCAGTGCCTTCTCCCCAGACCTCACAGATACGCAGTATTTT.

The chain employs TRBV19 and TRBJ2-5; weak D call: TRBD2 (5 bases). Trimming stripped 4 bases from V and 5 bases from J, with 11 bases between. The CDR3 covers 13 residues. Germline V gene sequence: CDR1 LNHDA, CDR2 SQIVND (reference sequence). In nucleotides, the CDR3 is TGTGCCAGTAGTAGCGGGTTGAGGGAGACCCAGTACTTC. This gives the protein CASSSGLRETQYF.

J is TRBJ2-3 and V is TRBV3-1; a possible D gene is TRBD2 (6 bases). The CDR3 consists of 14 residues. V was clipped by 7 bases and J by 9 bases, with 20 bases between them. Germline V gene lookup returns CDR1 LGHDT and CDR2 YNNKEL (reference sequence). CDR3 DNA sequence: TGTGCCAGCACCTCGTCAAGGGGAGGAGGGACGCAGTATTTT. Translating it yields CASTSSRGGGTQYF.

This rearrangement joins TRBV7-8 to TRBJ2-1; D tentatively fits TRBD1 or TRBD2 (5 bases each). This CDR3 region has 16 residues. Germline V gene lookup returns CDR1 SGHVS and CDR2 FQNEAQ. The V end lost 4 bases, the J end lost 5 bases, and 18 bases lay between the germline ends. In DNA form, the CDR3 reads TGTGCCAGCAGCTCGAATTCGGGACGGATGAACAATGAGCAGTTCTTC. This gives the protein CASSSNSGRMNNEQFF.

In its sample, this clonotype was seen many times. This chain uses TRBV6-1 with TRBJ1-1; D gene ambiguous. The ends were cut back, 3 bases at V and 5 bases at J, with 19 bases in the middle. The CDR3 loop spans 16 amino acids. Germline V lookup: CDR1 MNHNS, CDR2 SASEGT. In nucleotides, the CDR3 is TGTGCCAGCAGTGATTCCTTGGGTAGTGCGGGTACTGAAGCTTTCTTT. Translating gives CASSDSLGSAGTEAFF.

There are many counts of this clonotype. V gene TRBV7-2 combines with J gene TRBJ2-1; D is undetermined. Germline-derived CDR1 and CDR2 are SGHTA and FQGNSA. V was trimmed by 2 bases and J by 10 bases, leaving 12 bases between them. The CDR3 spans 13 residues. CDR3 DNA sequence: TGTGCCAGCAGCTTATCGGGCGAGTCCGAGCAGTTCTTC. Amino acid sequence: CASSLSGESEQFF.

Only a few counts were recorded for this clonotype. The V call is TRBV4-2, the J call TRBJ1-6; 9 bases match TRBD1. Germline CDR1 is LGHNA and CDR2 is YNFKEQ. V trimming: 4 bases; J trimming: 5 bases; junction bases outside the gene matches: 12. The CDR3 totals 18 residues. This CDR3 reads CASSLGTGTQFNNSPLHF. The CDR3 nucleotides read TGTGCCAGCAGCCTTGGGACAGGGACTCAGTTTAATAATTCACCCCTCCACTTT.

This clonotype appeared many times. This rearrangement joins TRBV12-3 or TRBV12-4 to TRBJ1-3; D call uncertain. Trimming pared 3 bases from V and 0 bases from J, leaving 15 bases between. The CDR3 runs 17 residues. The CDR3 nucleotides read TGTGCCAGCAGTTTCGGGCGCAGGAGAAGCTCTGGAAACACCATATATTTT. Translated, it gives CASSFGRRRSSGNTIYF.

The sample holds many counts of this clonotype. The rearrangement links TRBV27 to TRBJ1-1; 7 bases are shared with TRBD1. Germline V CDR1 and CDR2: MNHEY, SMNVEV (reference sequence). The CDR3 totals 15 residues. Unmatched junction bases numbered 6, after V lost 5 bases and J lost 0 bases. DNA of the CDR3: TGTGCCAGCAGTCCGGGACAGTATTTGAACACTGAAGCTTTCTTT. Encoded protein: CASSPGQYLNTEAFF.